Below, 27 T cell receptor beta chains from the same sample are listed, as sequenced in a study of blood T cells in healthy people across ages. A second PCR, run for roughly 7 to 12 cycles, used a sample-barcoded 5' primer plus a J-beta primer mix. TCRdb analysed the 5' RACE reads with MiXCR anew, one entry per CDR3 protein. The data show about 1.8 million distinct CDR3 sequences, around 48% seen once. Sequencing used blood. The source of these receptors is a woman in her forties in good health.

The gene calls are TRBV29-1 and TRBJ2-1; D is perhaps TRBD2 (5 bases). CDR1 is SQVTM, CDR2 ANQGSEA, per germline. Trimming took off 0 bases at V and 6 bases at J, with 12 bases between the two ends. This CDR3 is built from 14 residues. The CDR3 loop is CSVEEVWEFNEQFF. CDR3 coding DNA: TGCAGCGTTGAAGAGGTATGGGAGTTCAATGAGCAGTTCTTC.

The genes are TRBV7-9 and TRBJ2-3, with a weak D call TRBD2 (6 bases). This CDR3 is built from 15 residues. Trimming removed 4 bases from V and 0 bases from J, with 11 bases in between. CDR1 and CDR2 from the germline V gene are SEHNR and FQNEAQ (reference sequence). The CDR3 spells CASSSKSGSTDTQYF. The CDR3 DNA sequence: TGTGCCAGCAGCTCGAAAAGCGGGAGCACAGATACGCAGTATTTT.

DNA for the CDR3: TGTGCCAGTAGTAGCGGCCGCCCCACGGAGACCCAGTACTTC. Translating it yields CASSSGRPTETQYF. This sequence joins TRBV19 and TRBJ2-5; D is undetermined. Trimming removed 4 bases at V and 5 bases at J, with 14 bases between. Germline loops: CDR1 LNHDA, CDR2 SQIVND (reference sequence). This CDR3 is 14 amino acids long.

A few counts support this clonotype. The chain carries TRBV4-1 and TRBJ2-5; perhaps TRBD1 as D (6 bases). V was pared by 0 bases and J by 0 bases, with 11 bases between. CDR3 size: 16 residues. The V gene's germline CDR1 is MGHRA and CDR2 YSYEKL. In nucleotides, the CDR3 is TGCGCCAGCAGCCAAGAGACAGGCCCGTACCAAGAGACCCAGTACTTC. Protein sequence: CASSQETGPYQETQYF.

The rearrangement links TRBV6-2 or TRBV6-3 to TRBJ2-6; no definite D call. The germline V gene has CDR1 MNHEY and CDR2 SVGEGT. The length of the CDR3 is 15 residues. Trimming cost V 3 bases and J 3 bases, with 9 bases left between them. CDR3 protein: CASSYEARGANVLTF. DNA for the CDR3: TGTGCCAGCAGTTATGAGGCCCGTGGGGCCAACGTCCTGACTTTC.

This clonotype has at least ten counts. The CDR3 here is CASSQDWSSGGVNEQFF. CDR3 bases: TGTGCCAGCAGCCAAGATTGGTCTAGCGGGGGGGTTAATGAGCAGTTCTTC. The V call is TRBV4-2, the J call TRBJ2-1, with TRBD2 matching over 12 bases. The V segment lost 0 bases and the J segment 7 bases; nucleotides outside the gene matches: 7. Germline-derived CDR1 and CDR2 are LGHNA and YNFKEQ. This CDR3 comprises 17 residues.

The gene calls are TRBV7-9 and TRBJ2-7, with D maybe TRBD1 (6 bases). Trimming removed 4 bases at V and 3 bases at J, with 19 bases between. Germline V gene lookup returns CDR1 SEHNR and CDR2 FQNEAQ (reference sequence). The CDR3 totals 16 residues. CDR3 in amino acids: CASSSPPGTTYYEQYF. The CDR3 DNA follows: TGTGCCAGCAGCTCCCCCCCGGGGACAACCTACTACGAGCAGTACTTC.

This chain uses TRBV4-3 with TRBJ2-7, with TRBD2 matching over 9 bases. The CDR3 spans 15 residues. V lost 5 bases, J lost 4 bases, and 9 bases stayed unmatched. The germline CDR1 and CDR2 sequences are LGHNA and YSLEER. The CDR3 spells CASSSVAGDVYEQYF. In DNA form, the CDR3 reads TGCGCCAGCAGCTCCGTAGCGGGGGATGTATACGAGCAGTACTTC.

The chain has TRBV7-3 and TRBJ2-1, with D perhaps matching TRBD2 (6 bases). Trimming pared 10 bases from V and 4 bases from J, leaving 23 bases between. This CDR3 is 16 amino acids long. Germline loops: CDR1 SGHTA, CDR2 FQGTGA. Here the CDR3 DNA reads TGTGCCACCAGGCCTTTCCGGGGGACGACATACAATGAGCAGTTCTTC. Residues: CATRPFRGTTYNEQFF.

The V gene is TRBV10-3, the J gene TRBJ1-5, with D perhaps TRBD1 (5 bases). The V end lost 1 base, the J end lost 2 bases, and 6 bases lay between the germline ends. This CDR3 spans 14 amino acids. From germline, CDR1 is ENHRY and CDR2 SYGVKD. The CDR3 here is CAISEWGGNQPQHF. The CDR3 bases are TGTGCCATCAGTGAGTGGGGGGGCAATCAGCCCCAGCATTTT.

This clonotype showed up just once. The rearrangement links TRBV6-5 to TRBJ2-5; possibly TRBD1 for D (7 bases). The CDR3 loop spans 16 amino acids. Germline CDR1 is MNHEY and CDR2 is SVGAGI. The ends were cut back, 0 bases at V and 2 bases at J, with 13 bases in the middle. This CDR3 reads CASSYSGQGGQETQYF. CDR3 nucleotide sequence: TGTGCCAGCAGTTACTCAGGGCAGGGGGGACAAGAGACCCAGTACTTC.

This chain connects TRBV19 to TRBJ2-4; 9 bases match TRBD1. The end of the DNA is better explained by TRBJ2-7, so the J call may be wrong. Germline V gives CDR1 LNHDA, CDR2 SQIVND (reference sequence). The CDR3 loop spans 15 amino acids. The CDR3 here is CASSPIGTGSYEQYF. The DNA for the CDR3 is TGTGCCAGTAGTCCCATCGGGACAGGGTCCTACGAGCAGTACTTC.

The chain recombines TRBV10-2 with TRBJ2-7; tentative D call: TRBD1 (7 bases). The CDR3 is 15 amino acids. Trimming shortened V by 1 base and J by 2 bases, and 12 bases separated the two germline ends. Germline CDR1 and CDR2: WSHSY and SAAADI. In nucleotides, the CDR3 is TGCGCCAGCAGTGAGTATGGAGGGGGCGCCTACGAGCAGTACTTC. Its translation: CASSEYGGGAYEQYF.

This clonotype was detected only a few times. The chain is built from TRBV15 and TRBJ2-7; 9 bases map to TRBD1. The DNA matches TRBJ2-5 better at its end, which makes the J call doubtful. CDR1 is LNHNV and CDR2 is YYDKDF in the germline V gene (reference sequence). The CDR3 has 15 residues. CDR3 sequence reads: CATELTGGLGETQYF. The CDR3 nucleotides read TGTGCCACCGAGCTAACAGGGGGCTTGGGGGAGACCCAGTACTTC.

J is TRBJ2-3 and V is TRBV2; D is perhaps TRBD2 (6 bases). Germline-derived CDR1 and CDR2 are SNHLY and FYNNEI. The CDR3 is made up of 16 amino acids. Trimming removed 2 bases from V and 4 bases from J, with 16 bases in between. The CDR3 DNA follows: TGTGCCAGCAGTGAAAGGTCGGGGGTTGGGGCAGATACGCAGTATTTT. It translates to CASSERSGVGADTQYF.

In its sample, this clonotype was seen once. The gene calls are TRBV20-1 and TRBJ2-1; 12 nucleotides agree with TRBD2. Losses at the gene ends were 3 bases for V and 7 bases for J; bases not matched to a gene: 10. Germline CDR1 is DFQATT and CDR2 is SNEGSKA (reference sequence). The CDR3 runs to 16 residues. Written as DNA, the CDR3 is TGCAGTGCTAGCACCCTAGCGGGGGGGCCGGTGAATGAGCAGTTCTTC. Translation: CSASTLAGGPVNEQFF.

The V call is TRBV4-2, the J call TRBJ2-4; 8 nucleotides align to TRBD2. The J segment lost 0 bases and the V segment lost 0 bases, leaving 10 bases of the junction unmatched. Germline lookup yields CDR1 LGHNA and CDR2 YNFKEQ. CDR3 length: 19 amino acids. The CDR3 bases are TGTGCCAGCAGCCAAGATACACTAGCGGAGGTACTAGCCAAAAACATTCAGTACTTC. Translating it yields CASSQDTLAEVLAKNIQYF.

This rearrangement joins TRBV5-5 to TRBJ2-7; D possibly uses TRBD1 or TRBD2 (5 bases each). Germline V CDR1 and CDR2: SGHKS, YYEKEE (reference sequence). This CDR3 region has 16 residues. Trimming left V 4 bases short and J 1 base short, with 18 bases between. The CDR3 spells CASSRVLGTGSYEQYF. Here the CDR3 DNA reads TGTGCCAGCAGCCGGGTACTAGGGACCGGGTCCTACGAGCAGTACTTC.

The chain has TRBV9 and TRBJ2-3, with 9 bases identical to TRBD2. V trimming: 1 base; J trimming: 3 bases; junction bases outside the gene matches: 6. The CDR3 has 16 amino acids. Germline CDR1 is SGDLS and CDR2 is YYNGEE. In DNA, the CDR3 is TGTGCCAGCAGCGTATCGAGCGGGGGGTTGACAGATACGCAGTATTTT. It yields the protein CASSVSSGGLTDTQYF.

This clonotype was counted a few times. The chain carries TRBV6-2 or TRBV6-3 and TRBJ1-2, with D possibly TRBD1 on 5 matching bases. Germline assignment: CDR1 MNHEY and CDR2 SVGEGT. The CDR3 is made up of 14 amino acids. V was pared by 6 bases and J by 5 bases, with 16 bases between. The CDR3 region has the DNA TGTGCCAGCAGAGTCGGCCGGGGGACGTATGGCTACACCTTC. Translating it yields CASRVGRGTYGYTF.

This clonotype has just a few counts. At one boundary the junction diverges from the germline segment, which might be a read error. This chain connects TRBV9 to TRBJ1-2; tentatively, D is TRBD1 (5 bases). Per germline, CDR1 SGDLS and CDR2 YYNGEE. The CDR3 loop spans 13 amino acids. CDR3 region: CASSVAAGQGYTF. The CDR3, as DNA: TGTGCCAGCAGTGTAGCGGCAGGGCAGGGCTACACCTTC.

This clonotype has a handful of counts. The V call is TRBV6-5, the J call TRBJ2-7, with TRBD1 matching 7 bases. Trimming took 0 bases from V and 2 from J; bases not matched to a gene: 7. Germline V gives CDR1 MNHEY, CDR2 SVGAGI. The CDR3 has 16 residues. DNA for the CDR3: TGTGCCAGCAGTTACTCCTTCGGGCAGGGGGCCTACGAGCAGTACTTC. It yields the protein CASSYSFGQGAYEQYF.

The table lists this clonotype with a few counts. The rearrangement uses TRBV5-1 and TRBJ2-1; D may correspond to TRBD1 or TRBD2 (6 bases each). This CDR3 has 15 residues. V lost 2 bases and J 7 bases, leaving 16 bases between the germline ends. From germline, CDR1 is SGHRS and CDR2 YFSETQ. CDR3 bases: TGCGCCAGCAGCTTACGAGGGGGGACAAGGAATGAGCAGTTCTTC. Translated: CASSLRGGTRNEQFF.

Only a few counts were recorded for this clonotype. Here the CDR3 DNA reads TGTGCCAGCAGCCCGGGGGGACTAGCGGCCTACAATGAGCAGTTCTTC. This translates into CASSPGGLAAYNEQFF. The rearrangement links TRBV9 to TRBJ2-1; 11 nucleotides align to TRBD2. The CDR3 has 16 amino acids. After removal of 4 bases from V and 2 bases from J, the junction contained 5 bases not matched to a gene. From germline, CDR1 is SGDLS and CDR2 YYNGEE.

The chain recombines TRBV9 with TRBJ2-1, with D maybe TRBD2 (6 bases). There are 15 residues in the CDR3. V lost 0 bases and J lost 2, with 9 bases in between. CDR1 is SGDLS, CDR2 YYNGEE, per germline. The CDR3 DNA reads as TGTGCCAGCAGCGTAGTGGAGGGTGCCTACAATGAGCAGTTCTTC. It specifies CASSVVEGAYNEQFF.

This clonotype was counted between two and nine times. The chain is built from TRBV5-1 and TRBJ2-4, with D hard to call. This CDR3 spans 13 amino acids. Germline V gene data show CDR1 as SGHRS and CDR2 as YFSETQ. Deletions cut 6 bases from V and 9 bases from J, with 16 bases between. CDR3 coding DNA: TGCGCCAGCACCTCCACGAGGTTTGGCATTCAGTACTTC. Translating it yields CASTSTRFGIQYF.

V is TRBV7-2 and J is TRBJ1-6; tentatively, D is TRBD1 (6 bases). Germline CDR1 is SGHTA and CDR2 is FQGNSA. V was shortened by 3 bases and J by 9 bases, with 12 bases between the two germline ends. CDR3 length: 14 amino acids. The CDR3 here is CASSLQTGTSPLHF. In DNA, the CDR3 is TGTGCCAGCAGCTTGCAGACAGGCACTTCACCCCTCCACTTT.